This T cell receptor beta chain was sequenced in a study of blood T cells in healthy people across ages. In the case of this clonotype: Its antigen is not known. At one of its ends the junction is not consistent with the germline gene, which may arise from a read error.

CDR3 length: 15 amino acids. Germline CDR1 and CDR2: MDHEN and SYDVKM. Isolated per sample were at least 7 million PBMCs. Total RNA extracted from each sample amounted to at least 5.5 micrograms. A second PCR of about 7 to 12 cycles used a sample-barcoded 5' primer and a J-beta primer mix. Every sample returned 2.5 million or more CDR3-containing paired-end reads. One entry per CDR3 protein results from TCRdb running MiXCR on the 5' RACE reads. The table includes roughly 1,500,000 distinct CDR3 sequences, about 31% detected once. The study, taken as a whole, reports: Donors of long life had a larger count of naive CD4+ cells and greater diversity than aged donors.

The chain joins TRBV28 to TRBJ1-1, with D hard to call. The TCR originated in a woman aged 25 to 39 in good health. The sequenced material came from blood. CDR3 bases: TGTGCCAGCAGCCAACCTCTGTCCATGAACACTGAGGCTTTCTTT. Encoded protein: CASSQPLSMNTEAFF.